This T cell receptor beta chain was sequenced for a study of cytomegalovirus exposure and HLA in healthy donors. 13 Jbeta primers and 60 Vbeta primers were used for the PCR. Using immunoSEQ multiplex PCR, the repertoire was profiled, and TCRdb retains in-frame clones only, with some absent. The sample includes 110,000 to 150,000 clones, just over 70% of them seen just once. The CDR3 covers 15 residues. Trimming at V came to 5 bases and at J to 3 bases, leaving 6 bases not matched to a gene. Germline CDR1 and CDR2: MDHEN and SYDVKM. The chain joins TRBV28 to TRBJ2-5, with 10 positions matching TRBD2. The specimen was PBMCs. The clonotype originates from a young woman in good health and CMV-seronegative. The CDR3 is CASSLGLAVEETQYF. The CDR3 coding sequence is TGTGCCAGCAGTCTTGGACTAGCGGTTGAAGAGACCCAGTACTTC. Looking up the rest from reference TRBV28 and TRBJ2-5 gives the full variable domain: DVKVTQSSRYLVKRTGEKVFLECVQDMDHENMFWYRQDPGLGLRLIYFSYDVKMKEKGDIPEGYSVSREKKERFSLILESASTNQTSMYLCASSLGLAVEETQYFGPGTRLLVL.